This T cell receptor beta chain was sequenced during a study of regulatory T cells in long-lasting Graves disease. This clonotype was counted ten times or more. Germline V lookup: CDR1 MNHEY, CDR2 SMNVEV (reference sequence). The V gene lost 5 bases and the J gene lost 4 bases, with 12 bases spanning the gap. The CDR3 loop spans 14 amino acids. CDR3-region Arm-PCR and iRepertoire HTBI primers produced the TCR beta libraries. One entry per CDR3 protein results from TCRdb running MiXCR on the multiplex PCR reads. The sample consists of about 350,000 distinct CDR3 sequences, 15% to 20% of them appearing once. Time point here: newly diagnosed GD, antithyroid drugs for less than 3 months. PBMC-extracted RNA yielded the TCR library. Another study also made use of these data, one on T cells in Graves' hyperthyroidism and ophthalmopathy. According to that study: The diagnostic basis comprised clinical symptoms, serum thyroxine and TRAb, thyroid ultrasound and orbital computed tomography.

The J gene is TRBJ2-1, the V gene TRBV27, with a possible D match to TRBD2 (5 bases). This sequence originates from a woman aged 18 to 35 with Graves disease. This specimen was peripheral blood mononuclear cells (PBMCs), taken at new diagnosis, from a patient treated with antithyroid drugs. CDR3 nucleotides: TGTGCCAGCAGTCTTCAGCGGAGTTACAATGAGCAGTTCTTC. Translated: CASSLQRSYNEQFF.